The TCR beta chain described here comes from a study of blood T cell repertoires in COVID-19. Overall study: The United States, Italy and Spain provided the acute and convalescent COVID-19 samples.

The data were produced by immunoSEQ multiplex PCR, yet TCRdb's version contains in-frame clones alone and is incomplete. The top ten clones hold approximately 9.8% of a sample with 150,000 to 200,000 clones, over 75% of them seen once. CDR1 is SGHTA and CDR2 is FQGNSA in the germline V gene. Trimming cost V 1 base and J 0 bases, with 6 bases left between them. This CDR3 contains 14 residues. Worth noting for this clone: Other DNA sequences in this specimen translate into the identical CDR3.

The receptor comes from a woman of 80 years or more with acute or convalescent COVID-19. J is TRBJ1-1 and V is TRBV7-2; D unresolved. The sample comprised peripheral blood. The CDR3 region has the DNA TGTGCCAGCAGCTTAGGCCAGATGAACACTGAAGCTTTCTTT. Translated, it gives CASSLGQMNTEAFF.